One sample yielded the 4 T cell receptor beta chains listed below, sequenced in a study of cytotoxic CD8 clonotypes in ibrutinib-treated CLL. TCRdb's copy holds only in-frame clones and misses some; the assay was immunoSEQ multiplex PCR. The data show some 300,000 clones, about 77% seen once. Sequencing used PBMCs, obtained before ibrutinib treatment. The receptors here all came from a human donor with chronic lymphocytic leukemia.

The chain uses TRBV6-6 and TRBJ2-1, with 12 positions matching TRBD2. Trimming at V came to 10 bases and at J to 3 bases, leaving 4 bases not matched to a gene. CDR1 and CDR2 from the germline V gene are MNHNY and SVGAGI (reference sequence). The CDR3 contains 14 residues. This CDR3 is CATLAGGNYNEQFF. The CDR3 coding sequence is TGTGCCACCCTAGCGGGAGGGAACTACAATGAGCAGTTCTTC.

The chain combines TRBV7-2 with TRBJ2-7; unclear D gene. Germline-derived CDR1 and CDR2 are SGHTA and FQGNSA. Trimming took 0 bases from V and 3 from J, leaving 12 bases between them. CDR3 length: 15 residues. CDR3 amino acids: CASSLAPAQDYEQYF. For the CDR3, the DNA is TGTGCCAGCAGCTTAGCGCCGGCCCAGGACTACGAGCAGTACTTC.

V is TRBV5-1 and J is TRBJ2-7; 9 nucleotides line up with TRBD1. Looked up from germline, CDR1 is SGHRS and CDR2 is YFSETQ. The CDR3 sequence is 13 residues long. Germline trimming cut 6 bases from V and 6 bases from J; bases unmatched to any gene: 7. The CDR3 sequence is CASKGQGMREQYF. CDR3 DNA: TGCGCCAGCAAGGGACAGGGCATGCGCGAGCAGTACTTC.

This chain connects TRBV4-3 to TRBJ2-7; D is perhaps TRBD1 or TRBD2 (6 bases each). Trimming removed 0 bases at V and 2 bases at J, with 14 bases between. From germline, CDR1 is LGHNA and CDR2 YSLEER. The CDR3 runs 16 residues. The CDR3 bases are TGCGCCAGCAGCCAAGATTCACTACGGGGGCCCTACGAGCAGTACTTC. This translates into CASSQDSLRGPYEQYF.